This TCR beta chain was captured by sequencing in a study of T cell responses to AZD1222 COVID-19 vaccine. General study findings and limits: Donor demographics were predominantly white British with a female majority; clonal diversity may be underestimated. Repertoire sampling happened only post peak T cell response. Reports indicate that nearly half of spike-specific TCRs are directed at unmutated variant regions.

On this clone itself: Antigen unknown.

The protocol was immunoSEQ multiplex PCR, while the TCRdb copy is restricted to in-frame clones and leaves out a portion. The sample lists under 200,000 clones; about 89% were seen once. Germline values: CDR1 MNHEY, CDR2 SMNVEV (reference sequence). The CDR3 contains 15 residues. Trimming removed 8 bases at V and 1 base at J, with 16 bases between. The chain has TRBV27 and TRBJ2-3, with a tentative D call TRBD1 (5 bases). Sequences were derived from peripheral blood, sampled on day 0 of AZD1222 vaccination. The source of this sequence is an adult in good health. The CDR3 DNA follows: TGTGCCAGCCTGCCCAAGGGGTACGGCACAGATACGCAGTATTTT. Translated, it gives CASLPKGYGTDTQYF.